This entry lists 9 T cell receptor beta chains sequenced from one sample in a study of neoadjuvant anti-PD-1 for oral cavity cancer. TCRdb's table, derived via immunoSEQ multiplex PCR, lists solely in-frame clones and lacks some. Altogether almost 8,500 clones are present, 60% to 75% being singletons, with the ten largest covering 2.5% to 3.5%. Time point: after neoadjuvant nivolumab, at surgical resection. The material was PBMCs, obtained after nivolumab (anti-PD-1) treatment. The receptors were gathered from a person aged 35 to 85 with oral cavity squamous cell carcinoma.

The V and J genes are TRBV7-6 and TRBJ1-6; tentative D call: TRBD1 (6 bases). V was clipped by 3 bases and J by 6 bases, with 15 bases between them. In germline, CDR1 is SGHVS, CDR2 FNYEAQ. This CDR3 has 16 amino acids. The CDR3 loop reads CASSFGRRGGNSPLHF. The CDR3 nucleotides are TGTGCCAGCAGCTTCGGGAGAAGGGGGGGTAATTCACCCCTCCACTTT.

This clone turned up a few times. The chain recombines TRBV2 with TRBJ2-3, with D possibly called TRBD1 or TRBD2 (6 bases each). This CDR3 region has 15 residues. Germline CDR1 reads SNHLY; CDR2 reads FYNNEI. The V end was cut by 6 bases, the J end by 6 bases, with 19 bases between. The DNA of the CDR3 is TGTGCCAGCAGGGAAAGGGGGGCCCCCGGTGATACGCAGTATTTT. This translates into CASRERGAPGDTQYF.

This rearrangement joins TRBV6-5 to TRBJ1-4; TRBD1 aligns across 8 bases. The CDR3 spans 16 residues. V lost 2 bases and J lost 7; bases outside the gene matches: 9. CDR1 and CDR2 from the germline V gene are MNHEY and SVGAGI. The CDR3 DNA follows: TGTGCCAGCAGTTACGGGACAGGAGGTGTAAGTGAAAAACTGTTTTTT. It encodes CASSYGTGGVSEKLFF.

The rearrangement joins TRBV5-6 to TRBJ1-1; D is ambiguous. Germline V gives CDR1 SGHDT, CDR2 YYEEEE. Trimming took off 5 bases at V and 11 bases at J, with 16 bases between the two ends. This CDR3 has 12 amino acids. This CDR3 reads CASSNSGLRAFF. For the CDR3, the DNA is TGTGCCAGCAGTAACTCGGGCCTGAGGGCTTTCTTT.

DNA of the CDR3: TGTGCCAGCAGCTTAGCGCTTGGGTCTGGCTACACCTTC. Its protein is CASSLALGSGYTF. The chain has TRBV7-2 and TRBJ1-2; D is undetermined. V shed 0 bases and J shed 7 bases, with 9 bases lying between them. CDR3 length equals 13 residues. The germline V gene has CDR1 SGHTA and CDR2 FQGNSA.

Only a few counts were recorded for this clone. This sequence joins TRBV6-1 and TRBJ1-3; tentatively, D is TRBD1 (6 bases). Trimming took off 6 bases at V and 4 bases at J, with 16 bases between the two ends. The CDR3 totals 15 residues. Germline V gives CDR1 MNHNS, CDR2 SASEGT. The CDR3, as DNA: TGTGCCAGCAGCGCTTATCAGCAGGGGGGAAACACCATATATTTT. Its translation is CASSAYQQGGNTIYF.

The V gene is TRBV2, the J gene TRBJ2-7; D unresolved. Germline CDR1 SNHLY, CDR2 FYNNEI. There are 13 residues in the CDR3. Trimming pared 4 bases from V and 7 bases from J, leaving 14 bases between. The CDR3 DNA is TGTGCCAGCAGTGCGCTAGAATCGTTGGAGCAGTACTTC. Its protein is CASSALESLEQYF.

The chain carries TRBV28 and TRBJ2-2, with TRBD2 matching 7 bases. Trimming cost V 5 bases and J 3 bases; bases outside gene matches: 12. Per the germline V gene, CDR1 is MDHEN and CDR2 is SYDVKM. The CDR3 runs to 17 residues. The CDR3 region has the DNA TGTGCCAGCAGTACCCGAGGAGCGGGGTCGGACACCGGGGAGCTGTTTTTT. Its protein product is CASSTRGAGSDTGELFF.

The J gene is TRBJ2-7, the V gene TRBV6-4; D unclear. V was trimmed by 5 bases and J by 4 bases, leaving 6 bases between them. Germline CDR1 MRHNA, CDR2 SNTAGT. The CDR3 covers 11 residues. CDR3 protein: CASSSAYEQYF. The CDR3 DNA follows: TGTGCCAGCAGTTCGGCGTACGAGCAGTACTTC.